This is a list of T cell receptor beta chains from one sample in a study of blood T cell repertoires in COVID-19. TCRdb's table, derived via immunoSEQ multiplex PCR, lists solely in-frame clones and lacks some. The sample has approximately 63,000 clones, around 92% seen once. Sequencing used peripheral blood. The receptor set was obtained from a human donor in a cohort sampled during active COVID-19. Each CDR3 is given with its conserved first and last residue. The D gene is left open where the match is weak. The size entry is marked missing in some rows and otherwise reads once, few, many or a size class.

cdr3_aa	cdr3_nt	cdr3_length	d_call	v_call	j_call	clone_size
CASSLVASGGPSGTDTQYF	TGTGCCAGCAGCTTAGTCGCGAGCGGGGGCCCCTCTGGCACAGATACGCAGTATTTT	19	TRBD2	TRBV7-2	TRBJ2-3	.
CASSRVLVEDGYTF	TGTGCCAGCTCGAGGGTTTTGGTTGAGGATGGCTACACCTTC	14	.	TRBV18	TRBJ1-2	once
CASSLGAGFQETQYF	TGTGCCAGCAGTTTAGGAGCGGGGTTCCAAGAGACCCAGTACTTC	15	TRBD2	TRBV27	TRBJ2-5	.
CASRLPNTGELFF	TGTGCCAGCAGACTACCGAACACCGGGGAGCTGTTTTTT	13	.	TRBV12-3/TRBV12-4	TRBJ2-2	once
CASSLAGTDYNEQFF	TGTGCCAGCAGCTTAGCCGGGACAGATTACAATGAGCAGTTCTTC	15	TRBD1	TRBV7-3	TRBJ2-1	.
CASRGRGYVYTQYF	TGTGCCAGCAGGGGCAGGGGCTATGTGTATACGCAGTATTTT	14	.	TRBV28	TRBJ2-3	.
CASSYSLAGEEDTQYF	TGTGCCAGCAGTTACTCACTAGCGGGAGAGGAAGATACGCAGTATTTT	16	TRBD2	TRBV6-5	TRBJ2-3	.
CASSRDRAQPQHF	TGTGCCAGCAGCCGGGACAGGGCCCAGCCCCAGCATTTT	13	TRBD1	TRBV6-5	TRBJ1-5	few
CASSLDTGLGNQPQHF	TGTGCCAGCAGCTTAGATACAGGGTTAGGCAATCAGCCCCAGCATTTT	16	.	TRBV7-2	TRBJ1-5	.
CASSLAGWTGELFF	TGTGCCAGCAGTTTAGCAGGGTGGACCGGGGAGCTGTTTTTT	14	.	TRBV27	TRBJ2-2	few
CASSQLPGLAVTDTQYF	TGTGCCAGCAGCCAGCTTCCGGGACTAGCGGTCACAGATACGCAGTATTTT	17	TRBD2	TRBV3-1/TRBV3-2	TRBJ2-3	few
CASSQQGNYGYTF	TGTGCCAGCAGCCAACAGGGAAACTATGGCTACACCTTC	13	.	TRBV3-1/TRBV3-2	TRBJ1-2	.
CASSLGQGAGNTIYF	TGTGCCAGCAGCTTAGGGCAGGGGGCTGGAAACACCATATATTTT	15	TRBD1	TRBV7-2	TRBJ1-3	.
CASSSAGINEKLFF	TGTGCCAGCTCAAGCGCGGGGATTAATGAAAAACTGTTTTTT	14	.	TRBV18	TRBJ1-4	.
CASSFFPTGELFF	TGTGCCAGCAGTTTCTTTCCTACCGGGGAGCTGTTTTTT	13	.	TRBV12-3/TRBV12-4	TRBJ2-2	.
CASSETSYNEQFF	TGTGCCAGTAGTGAGACATCATACAATGAGCAGTTCTTC	13	.	TRBV19	TRBJ2-1	.
CASSVAGGAGTQYF	TGTGCCAGCAGCGTGGCGGGGGGAGCGGGGACCCAGTACTTC	14	TRBD2	TRBV9	TRBJ2-5	.
CASSSSSGSFSYNEQFF	TGCGCCAGCAGTTCCAGTAGCGGGAGCTTCTCCTACAATGAGCAGTTCTTC	17	TRBD2	TRBV5-1	TRBJ2-1	.
CASRQPSSYEQYF	TGTGCCAGCAGACAGCCAAGCTCCTACGAGCAGTACTTC	13	.	TRBV25-1	TRBJ2-7	.
CASTGTYEQYF	TGTGCCAGCACAGGGACTTACGAGCAGTACTTC	11	.	TRBV28	TRBJ2-7	.
CASSPLGSSGGYEQYF	TGTGCCAGCTCACCCCTCGGGTCTAGCGGAGGCTACGAGCAGTACTTC	16	TRBD2	TRBV18	TRBJ2-7	.
CASSLDRGGLSLNEQFF	TGTGCCAGCAGCTTGGATCGGGGGGGCCTATCTTTAAATGAGCAGTTCTTC	17	TRBD2	TRBV5-6	TRBJ2-1	.
CASSVTGGGQPQHF	TGTGCCAGCAGTGTAACAGGGGGCGGTCAGCCCCAGCATTTT	14	TRBD1	TRBV28	TRBJ1-5	few
CASSAGGLAGAPYNEQFF	TGTGCCAGCAGCGCGGGAGGACTAGCGGGAGCCCCATACAATGAGCAGTTCTTC	18	TRBD2	TRBV9	TRBJ2-1	.
CSVEYADRENGYTF	TGCAGCGTTGAATACGCGGACAGGGAAAATGGCTACACCTTC	14	TRBD1	TRBV29-1	TRBJ1-2	.
CASSLAAANTGELFF	TGCGCCAGCAGCTTGGCCGCAGCGAACACCGGGGAGCTGTTTTTT	15	.	TRBV5-1	TRBJ2-2	.
CASSTPLGRGDEKLFF	TGTGCCAGTAGTACCCCCCTCGGGAGGGGGGATGAAAAACTGTTTTTT	16	.	TRBV19	TRBJ1-4	.
CASGNRAPGQGIEKLFF	TGTGCTAGTGGTAACCGAGCCCCGGGACAGGGGATAGAAAAACTGTTTTTT	17	TRBD1	TRBV12-5	TRBJ1-4	.
CASSLGSFADTQYF	TGTGCCAGCAGCTTAGGTAGCTTCGCAGATACGCAGTATTTT	14	.	TRBV7-9	TRBJ2-3	.
CASSLVAGGPNEQFF	TGTGCCAGCAGCCTTGTAGCGGGAGGGCCGAATGAGCAGTTCTTC	15	TRBD2	TRBV14	TRBJ2-1	.
CASSKTASGGFTGELFF	TGTGCCAGCAGCAAGACGGCTAGCGGGGGGTTTACCGGGGAGCTGTTTTTT	17	TRBD2	TRBV7-2	TRBJ2-2	.
CASSDRVSHTEAFF	TGTGCCAGCAGCGACAGGGTATCCCACACTGAAGCTTTCTTT	14	TRBD1	TRBV2	TRBJ1-1	.
CASSEIAGLAKNIQYF	TGTGCCAGCAGTGAAATCGCAGGGTTAGCCAAAAACATTCAGTACTTC	16	.	TRBV6-1	TRBJ2-4	.
CASSSRGRGEETQYF	TGTGCCAGCAGTTCCAGGGGGCGCGGGGAAGAGACCCAGTACTTC	15	TRBD1	TRBV28	TRBJ2-5	.
CASSAGSTTGELFF	TGTGCCAGTAGTGCCGGTTCTACCACCGGGGAGCTGTTTTTT	14	.	TRBV19	TRBJ2-2	.
CATKGAAEAGGDRGLGYTF	TGTGCCACCAAGGGGGCGGCAGAGGCCGGAGGGGACAGGGGGCTTGGCTACACCTTC	19	TRBD1	TRBV10-3	TRBJ1-2	.
CATSASGGAGDTQYF	TGTGCCACCAGCGCTAGCGGGGGGGCCGGAGATACGCAGTATTTT	15	TRBD2	TRBV24-1	TRBJ2-3	.
CASSPPEGGFGNTIYF	TGTGCCAGCTCACCACCCGAGGGAGGGTTCGGAAACACCATATATTTT	16	.	TRBV18	TRBJ1-3	.
CASSDSGFPYEQYF	TGTGCCAGCAGTGACTCGGGGTTCCCCTACGAGCAGTACTTC	14	.	TRBV5-8	TRBJ2-7	few
CASSLGRTGGADTQYF	TGTGCCAGCAGCTTAGGCCGGACAGGGGGCGCAGATACGCAGTATTTT	16	TRBD1	TRBV7-3	TRBJ2-3	.
CATSDPGTPPYEQYF	TGTGCCACCAGTGATCCCGGGACTCCCCCCTACGAGCAGTACTTC	15	.	TRBV24-1	TRBJ2-7	.
CASSLVSGANVLTF	TGCGCCAGCAGCTTGGTTAGTGGGGCCAACGTCCTGACTTTC	14	.	TRBV5-1	TRBJ2-6	.
CASSDNRALEAFF	TGTGCCAGCAGTGATAACAGGGCTCTTGAAGCTTTCTTT	13	.	TRBV2	TRBJ1-1	few
CAWSHDTPGQGRGGINEKLFF	TGTGCCTGGAGTCACGACACACCGGGACAGGGGCGAGGGGGGATCAACGAAAAACTGTTTTTT	21	TRBD1	TRBV30	TRBJ1-4	.
CAWGRGGGRAGTDTQYF	TGTGCCTGGGGGAGGGGCGGAGGGCGCGCTGGCACAGATACGCAGTATTTT	17	TRBD2	TRBV30	TRBJ2-3	.